This T cell receptor (beta chain) was observed in a study of blood T cell repertoires in COVID-19. On the study more broadly: There were acute and convalescent COVID-19 samples, and they came from the United States, Italy and Spain.

TCRdb keeps only in-frame clones here, not all; method: immunoSEQ multiplex PCR. This table has roughly 130,000 clones, about four fifths appearing once. Looked up from germline, CDR1 is LGHDT and CDR2 is YNNKEL (reference sequence). The V segment lost 1 base and the J segment 1 base; nucleotides outside the gene matches: 3. The CDR3 loop spans 15 amino acids. The sample holds one count of this clone. The V call is TRBV3-1 (or the pseudogene TRBV3-2), the J call TRBJ2-5; 7 bases are a match to TRBD1. The specimen was peripheral blood. This TCR was sampled from a woman older than 75 with acute or convalescent COVID-19. The CDR3 is CASSQVGQPQETQYF. The CDR3 region has the DNA TGTGCCAGCAGCCAAGTGGGACAGCCCCAAGAGACCCAGTACTTC.